This T cell receptor (beta chain) was captured by sequencing in a study of low-dose radiotherapy and immunotherapy resistance in tumors (dated by TCRdb to between 2021 and 2022). About the full investigation: In Cohort 1, 0.5 Gy per fraction was delivered every 2 weeks, and a total PTV dose of 6.5 Gy was prescribed. Patients in Cohort 2 were given 1 Gy per fraction every two weeks, for a total of 13 Gy across 26 weeks. Nivolumab and ipilimumab were both given intravenously, with nivolumab at a 240 mg flat dose every two weeks and ipilimumab at 1 mg/kg every six weeks. Cyclophosphamide 200 mg/m2 was given intravenously every two weeks, one day before each radiation and immunotherapy administration. Aspirin 300 mg was taken orally once daily by patients for four cycles, starting on cycle 1 day 1. Trial participants were not randomized into treatment groups. Eight patients were included in the translational analysis: three from the first dose cohort and the first five from the second dose cohort.

Details on this clonotype: This receptor's antigen is unknown. Per-base qualities were not stored, and no clone one base away is much larger.

As encoded in the germline V gene, CDR1 is LGHNA while CDR2 is YSLEER. The CDR3 has 19 amino acids, counting the end cysteine and phenylalanine. Only CDR3 DNA is held: 57 bases, read in frame from base 1. The junction shows trimming of 1 base on V and 3 bases on J, and the gene matches do not reach 18 bases of it. The donors came from RACIN, which was a single-arm phase I dose-escalation trial that paired nivolumab and ipilimumab with aspirin, low-dose cyclophosphamide and low-dose radiotherapy. Eligible patients had advanced, TIL-negative solid tumors. Superscript III and a set of TRAV- and TRBV-specific primers were used to synthesize first-strand cDNA, so that both TCRalpha and TCRbeta chains were covered. A roughly 19-cycle PCR with Phusion amplified the TCRs, pairing a constant-region primer with the adapter that was attached to the V primers. The isolated mRNA was amplified using the MessageAmp II aRNA Amplification Kit, with in vitro transcription performed for about 15 hours at 37 degrees C. mRNA for TCR sequencing was isolated with the Dynabeads mRNA DIRECT Purification Kit. Indexed Illumina adapters were added in a second Phusion PCR of 25 cycles, after which AMPure XP beads were used to purify the products. The original pipeline was this. Custom Perl scripts pooled TCR sequences encoding the same protein, removed out-of-frame sequences and computed each clonotype's abundance. The analysis excluded TCR sequences that were supported by just one read. Among the metrics used to describe the repertoires were Shannon entropy, Gini index, clonality, richness, and the frequency of TCRs shared between repertoires. TCRdb reprocessed the public reads (quality trimming at Q25 with fastp, clone calling with MiXCR) and kept in-frame beta chains. Identical CDR3 protein sequences are pooled into one entry, listed with their most common genes and DNA. TCRdb's processing, not the authors', yielded these V and J calls. For this sample there are 15,000 to 20,000 distinct CDR3 sequences; approximately 63% appear just once. Of the sample, less than 6% falls within the top ten clones.

The sequence joins TRBV4-3 to TRBJ2-7; 7 central nucleotides agree with TRBD2. The TCR comes from a human donor with advanced metastatic prostate, ovarian, gallbladder or colorectal cancer (not recorded which). This table probably holds off-target reads from a library built for another chain. CDR3 protein: CASSQVSWEGGKLIYEQYF. The DNA sequence is as follows: TGCGCCAGCAGCCAAGTTTCGTGGGAGGGAGGCAAGTTGATCTACGAGCAGTACTTC.